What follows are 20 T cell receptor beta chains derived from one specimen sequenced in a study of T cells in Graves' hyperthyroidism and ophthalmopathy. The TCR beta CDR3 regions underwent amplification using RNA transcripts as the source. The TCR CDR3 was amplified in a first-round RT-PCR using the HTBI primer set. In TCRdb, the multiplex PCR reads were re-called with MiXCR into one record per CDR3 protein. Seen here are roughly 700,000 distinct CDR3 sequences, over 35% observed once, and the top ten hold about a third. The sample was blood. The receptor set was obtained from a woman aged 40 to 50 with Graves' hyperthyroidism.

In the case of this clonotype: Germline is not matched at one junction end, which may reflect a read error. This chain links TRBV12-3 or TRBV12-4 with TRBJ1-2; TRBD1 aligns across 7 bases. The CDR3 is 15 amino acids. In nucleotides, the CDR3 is TGTGCCGGCAGTCGATACTCACAGGGGTCTCGGGGCTACACCTTC. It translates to CAGSRYSQGSRGYTF.

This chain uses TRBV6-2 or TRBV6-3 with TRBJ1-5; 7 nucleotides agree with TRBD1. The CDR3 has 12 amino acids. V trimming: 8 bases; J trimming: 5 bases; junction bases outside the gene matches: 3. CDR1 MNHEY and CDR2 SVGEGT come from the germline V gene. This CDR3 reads CASRDSYQPQHF. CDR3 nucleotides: TGTGCCAGCCGGGACAGCTATCAGCCCCAGCATTTT.

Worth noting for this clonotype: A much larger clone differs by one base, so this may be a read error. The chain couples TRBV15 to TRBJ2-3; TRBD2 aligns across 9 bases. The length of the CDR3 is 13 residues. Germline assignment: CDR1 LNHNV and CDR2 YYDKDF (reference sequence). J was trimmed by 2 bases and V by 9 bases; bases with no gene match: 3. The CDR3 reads CATRLAATDTQYF. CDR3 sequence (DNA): TGTGCCACGAGACTAGCGGCCACAGATACGCAGTATTTT.

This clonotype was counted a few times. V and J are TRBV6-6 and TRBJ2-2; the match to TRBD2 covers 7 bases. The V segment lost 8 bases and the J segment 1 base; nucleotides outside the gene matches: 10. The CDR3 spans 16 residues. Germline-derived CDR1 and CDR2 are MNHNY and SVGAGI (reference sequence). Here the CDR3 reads CASSRIVAGNTGELFF. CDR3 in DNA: TGTGCCAGCTCTCGGATAGTAGCGGGGAACACCGGGGAGCTGTTTTTT.

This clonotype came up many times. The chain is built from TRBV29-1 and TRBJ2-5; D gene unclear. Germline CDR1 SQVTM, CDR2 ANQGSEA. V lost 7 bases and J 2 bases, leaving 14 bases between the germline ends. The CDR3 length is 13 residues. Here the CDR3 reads CSEQPDNQETQYF. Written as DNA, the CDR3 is TGCAGCGAGCAGCCAGACAATCAAGAGACCCAGTACTTC.

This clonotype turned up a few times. The CDR3 coding sequence is TGTGCCAGCAGCCCTCTAACAGGGGTTAATAATGAAAAACTGTTTTTT. Translation: CASSPLTGVNNEKLFF. The chain is built from TRBV7-8 and TRBJ1-4; 7 bases fit TRBD1. V gave up 5 bases and J gave up 4 bases; unmatched junction bases: 10. The V gene's germline CDR1 is SGHVS and CDR2 FQNEAQ. The CDR3 spans 16 residues.

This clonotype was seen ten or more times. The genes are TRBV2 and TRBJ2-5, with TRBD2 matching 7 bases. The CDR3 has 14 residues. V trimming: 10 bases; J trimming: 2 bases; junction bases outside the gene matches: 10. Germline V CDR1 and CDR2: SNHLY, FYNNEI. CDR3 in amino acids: CATSVSGLQETQYF. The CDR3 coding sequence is TGTGCCACCTCTGTTAGCGGGTTACAAGAGACCCAGTACTTC.

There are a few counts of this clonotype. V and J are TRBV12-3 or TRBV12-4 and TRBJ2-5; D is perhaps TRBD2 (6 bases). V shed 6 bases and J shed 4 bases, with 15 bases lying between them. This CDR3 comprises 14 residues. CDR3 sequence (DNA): TGTGCCAGCAGCTCGCTAGCGCCCAGAGAGACCCAGTACTTC. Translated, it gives CASSSLAPRETQYF.

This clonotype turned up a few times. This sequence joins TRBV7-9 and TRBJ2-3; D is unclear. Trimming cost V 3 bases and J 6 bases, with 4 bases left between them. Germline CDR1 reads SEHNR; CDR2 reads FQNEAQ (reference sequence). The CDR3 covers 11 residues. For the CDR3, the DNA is TGTGCCAGCAGCTTTCTGGATACGCAGTATTTT. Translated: CASSFLDTQYF.

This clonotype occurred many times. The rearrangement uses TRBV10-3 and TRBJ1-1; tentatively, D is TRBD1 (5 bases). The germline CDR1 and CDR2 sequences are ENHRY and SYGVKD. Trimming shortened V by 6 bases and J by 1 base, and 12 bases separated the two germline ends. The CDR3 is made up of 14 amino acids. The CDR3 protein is CAIRGESGNTEAFF. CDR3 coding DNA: TGTGCCATCAGGGGGGAGTCGGGGAACACTGAAGCTTTCTTT.

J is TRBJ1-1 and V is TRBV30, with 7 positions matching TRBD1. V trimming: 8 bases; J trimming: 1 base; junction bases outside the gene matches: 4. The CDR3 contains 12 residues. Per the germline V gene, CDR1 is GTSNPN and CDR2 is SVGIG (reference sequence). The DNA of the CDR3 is TGTGCCGGGGACAGAAGGAACACTGAAGCTTTCTTT. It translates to CAGDRRNTEAFF.

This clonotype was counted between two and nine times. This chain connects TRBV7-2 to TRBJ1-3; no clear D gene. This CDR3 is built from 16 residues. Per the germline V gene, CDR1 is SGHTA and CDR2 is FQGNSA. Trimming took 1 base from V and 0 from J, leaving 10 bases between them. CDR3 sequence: CASSLVVGSSGNTIYF. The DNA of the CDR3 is TGTGCCAGCAGCTTAGTTGTCGGGAGCTCTGGAAACACCATATATTTT.

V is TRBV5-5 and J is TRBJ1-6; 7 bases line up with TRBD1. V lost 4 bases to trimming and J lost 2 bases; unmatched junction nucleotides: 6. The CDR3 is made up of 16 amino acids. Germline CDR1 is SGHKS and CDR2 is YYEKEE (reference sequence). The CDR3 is CASSQGGLAYNSPLHF. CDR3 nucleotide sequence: TGTGCCAGCAGCCAGGGGGGATTGGCCTATAATTCACCCCTCCACTTT.

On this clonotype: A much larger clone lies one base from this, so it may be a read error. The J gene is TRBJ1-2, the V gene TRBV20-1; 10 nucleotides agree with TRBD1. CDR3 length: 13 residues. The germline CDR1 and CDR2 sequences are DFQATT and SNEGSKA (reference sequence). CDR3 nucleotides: TGCAGTGCTAGATCGACAGGGGGCTATCGCTACACCTTC. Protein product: CSARSTGGYRYTF.

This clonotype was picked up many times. CDR3 bases: TGTGCCAGCAGCTTAACGACAGGGGCTAATGAAAAACTGTTTTTT. Its translation is CASSLTTGANEKLFF. The chain recombines TRBV7-6 with TRBJ1-4, with 8 positions matching TRBD1. The V segment lost 2 bases and the J segment 3 bases; nucleotides outside the gene matches: 2. From germline, CDR1 is SGHVS and CDR2 FNYEAQ. This CDR3 has 15 amino acids.

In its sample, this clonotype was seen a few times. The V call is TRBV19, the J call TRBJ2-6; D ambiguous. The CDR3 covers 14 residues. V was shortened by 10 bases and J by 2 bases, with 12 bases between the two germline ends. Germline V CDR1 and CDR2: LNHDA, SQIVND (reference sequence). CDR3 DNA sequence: TGTGCCACTAAGTTAAGTGCTGGGGCCAACGTCCTGACTTTC. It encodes CATKLSAGANVLTF.

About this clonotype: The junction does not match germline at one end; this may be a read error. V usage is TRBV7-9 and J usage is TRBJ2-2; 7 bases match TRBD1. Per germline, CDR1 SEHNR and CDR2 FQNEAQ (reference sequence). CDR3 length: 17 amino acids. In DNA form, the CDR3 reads TGTGCTAGCAGCCCACGTCCTACAGGGGATGGGACCGAGGAGCTGGTTTTT. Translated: CASSPRPTGDGTEELVF. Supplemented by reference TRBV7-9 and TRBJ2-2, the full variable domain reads DTGVSQNPRHKITKRGQNVTFRCDPISEHNRLYWYRQTLGQGPEFLTYFQNEAQLEKSRLLSDRFSAERPKGSFSTLEIQRTEQGDSAMYLCASSPRPTGDGTEELVFGEGSRLTVL.

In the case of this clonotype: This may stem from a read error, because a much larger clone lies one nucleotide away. CDR3 sequence: CASSGDRASGNTIYF. The CDR3, as DNA: TGTGCCAGCAGCGGGGACAGGGCCTCTGGAAACACCATATATTTT. The chain employs TRBV12-3 or TRBV12-4 and TRBJ1-3; the match to TRBD1 covers 9 bases. Trimming cost V 6 bases and J 0 bases; bases outside gene matches: 3. CDR3 size: 15 residues.

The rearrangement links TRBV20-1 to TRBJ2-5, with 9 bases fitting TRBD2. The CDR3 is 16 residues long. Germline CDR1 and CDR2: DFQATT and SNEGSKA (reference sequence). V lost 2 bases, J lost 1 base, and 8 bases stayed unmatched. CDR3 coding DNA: TGCAGTGCTAGATCTGAGGTAGCGGGAGTCCAAGAGACCCAGTACTTC. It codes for CSARSEVAGVQETQYF.

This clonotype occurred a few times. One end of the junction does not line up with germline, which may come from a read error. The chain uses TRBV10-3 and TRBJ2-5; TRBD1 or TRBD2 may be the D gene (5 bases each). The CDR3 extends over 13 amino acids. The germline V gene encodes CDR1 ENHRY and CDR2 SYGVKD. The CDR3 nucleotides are TGTGCCAGCAGTCAAGGGGAGATGGAGACCCAGTACTTC. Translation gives CASSQGEMETQYF.